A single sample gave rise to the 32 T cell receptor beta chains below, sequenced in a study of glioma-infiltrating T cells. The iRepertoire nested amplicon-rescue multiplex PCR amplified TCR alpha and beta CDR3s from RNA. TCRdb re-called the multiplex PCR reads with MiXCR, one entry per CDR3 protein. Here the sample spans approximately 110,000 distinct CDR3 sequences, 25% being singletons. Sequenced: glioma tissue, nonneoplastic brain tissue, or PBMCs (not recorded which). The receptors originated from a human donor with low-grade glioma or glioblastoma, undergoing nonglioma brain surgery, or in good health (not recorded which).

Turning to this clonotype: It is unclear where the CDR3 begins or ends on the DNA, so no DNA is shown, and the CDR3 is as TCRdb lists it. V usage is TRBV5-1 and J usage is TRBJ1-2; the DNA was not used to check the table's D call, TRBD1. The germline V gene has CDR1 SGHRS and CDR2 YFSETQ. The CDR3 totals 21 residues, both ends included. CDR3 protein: CASSFYICSARGDREFYGYTF.

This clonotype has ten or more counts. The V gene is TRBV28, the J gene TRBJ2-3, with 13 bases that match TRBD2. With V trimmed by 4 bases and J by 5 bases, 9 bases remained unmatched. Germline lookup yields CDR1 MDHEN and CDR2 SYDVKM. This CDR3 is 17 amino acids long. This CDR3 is CASSSPGLAGAKDTQYF. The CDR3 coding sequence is TGTGCCAGCAGTTCCCCCGGACTAGCGGGAGCGAAAGATACGCAGTATTTT.

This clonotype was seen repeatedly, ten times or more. In DNA, the CDR3 is TGTGCCAGCAGCGGCACGAACACTGAAGCTTTCTTT. Translated: CASSGTNTEAFF. The chain links TRBV7-9 to TRBJ1-1; the D is unclear. This CDR3 region has 12 residues. The ends were cut back, 5 bases at V and 1 base at J, with 5 bases in the middle. From germline, CDR1 is SEHNR and CDR2 FQNEAQ (reference sequence).

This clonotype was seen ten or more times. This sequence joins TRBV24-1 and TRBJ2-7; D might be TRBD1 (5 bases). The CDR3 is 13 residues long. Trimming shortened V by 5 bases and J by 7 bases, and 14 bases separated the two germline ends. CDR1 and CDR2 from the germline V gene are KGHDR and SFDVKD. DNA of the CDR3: TGTGCCACCAGTGGGACACTCACCCGGGAGCAGTACTTC. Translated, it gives CATSGTLTREQYF.

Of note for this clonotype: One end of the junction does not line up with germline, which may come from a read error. In DNA form, the CDR3 reads TGTGCCAGCAGCTTATTCGAACACATTGAACCTTCCTTT. Its protein product is CASSLFEHIEPSF. The chain couples TRBV7-9 to TRBJ1-1; D is undetermined. The CDR3 contains 13 residues. The germline V gene has CDR1 SEHNR and CDR2 FQNEAQ (reference sequence).

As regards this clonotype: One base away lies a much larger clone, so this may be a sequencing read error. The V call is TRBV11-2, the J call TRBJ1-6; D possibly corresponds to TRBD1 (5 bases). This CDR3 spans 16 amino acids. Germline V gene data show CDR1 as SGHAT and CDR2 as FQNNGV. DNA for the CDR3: TGTGCCAGCAGCTCCTTAGACAGCGACTATAATCCACCCCTCCACTTT. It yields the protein CASSSLDSDYNPPLHF.

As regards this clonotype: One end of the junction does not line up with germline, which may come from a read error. The CDR3 region is CARRSTGNYGHTF. The CDR3 DNA is TGTGCCAGAAGATCTACAGGAAACTATGGCCACACCTTC. The chain employs TRBV28 and TRBJ1-2; a possible D gene is TRBD1 (5 bases). Germline lookup yields CDR1 MDHEN and CDR2 SYDVKM. The CDR3 contains 13 residues.

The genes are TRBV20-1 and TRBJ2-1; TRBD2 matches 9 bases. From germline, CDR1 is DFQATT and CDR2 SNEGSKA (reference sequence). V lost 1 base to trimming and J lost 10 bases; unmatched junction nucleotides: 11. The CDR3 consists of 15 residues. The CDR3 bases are TGCAGTGCTAGAGCCAGTAGCGGGAGCGCCTACGAGCAGTTCTTC. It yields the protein CSARASSGSAYEQFF.

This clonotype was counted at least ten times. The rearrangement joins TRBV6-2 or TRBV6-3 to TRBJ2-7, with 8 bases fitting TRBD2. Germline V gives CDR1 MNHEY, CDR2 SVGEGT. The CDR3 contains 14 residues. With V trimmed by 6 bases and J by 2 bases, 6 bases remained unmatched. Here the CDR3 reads CASSLAGPTYEQYF. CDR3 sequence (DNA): TGTGCCAGCAGCCTAGCGGGCCCTACCTACGAGCAGTACTTC.

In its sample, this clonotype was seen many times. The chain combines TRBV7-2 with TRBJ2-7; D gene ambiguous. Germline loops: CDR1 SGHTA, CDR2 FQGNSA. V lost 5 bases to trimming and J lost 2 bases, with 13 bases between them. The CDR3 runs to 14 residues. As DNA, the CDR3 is TGTGCCAGCAGCCCTCGGCAGGTCGCCTACGAGCAGTACTTC. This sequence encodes CASSPRQVAYEQYF.

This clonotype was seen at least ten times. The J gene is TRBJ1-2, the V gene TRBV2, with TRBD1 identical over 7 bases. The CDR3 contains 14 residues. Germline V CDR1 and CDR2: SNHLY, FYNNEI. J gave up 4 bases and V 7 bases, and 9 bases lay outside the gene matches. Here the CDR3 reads CASIRDRDFYGYTF. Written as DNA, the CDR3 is TGTGCCAGCATTCGTGACAGGGATTTCTATGGCTACACCTTC.

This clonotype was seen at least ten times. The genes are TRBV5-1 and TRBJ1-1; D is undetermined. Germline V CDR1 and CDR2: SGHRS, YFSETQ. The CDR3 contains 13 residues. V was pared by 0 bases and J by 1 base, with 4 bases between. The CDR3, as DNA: TGCGCCAGCAGCTTGGAGGGGAACACTGAAGCTTTCTTT. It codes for CASSLEGNTEAFF.

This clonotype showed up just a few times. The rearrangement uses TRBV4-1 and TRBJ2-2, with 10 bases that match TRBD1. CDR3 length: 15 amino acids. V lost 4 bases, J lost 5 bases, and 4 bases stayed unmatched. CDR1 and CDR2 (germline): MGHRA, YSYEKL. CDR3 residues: CASSPGQGSTGELFF. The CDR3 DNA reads TGCGCCAGCAGCCCGGGACAGGGGTCGACCGGGGAGCTGTTTTTT.

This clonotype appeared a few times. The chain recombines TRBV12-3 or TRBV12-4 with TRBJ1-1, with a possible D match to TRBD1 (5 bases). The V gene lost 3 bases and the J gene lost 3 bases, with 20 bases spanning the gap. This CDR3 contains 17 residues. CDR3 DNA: TGTGCCAGCAGTTTGTCGACTTCGCTCAGGGCAGACACTGAAGCTTTCTTT. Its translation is CASSLSTSLRADTEAFF.

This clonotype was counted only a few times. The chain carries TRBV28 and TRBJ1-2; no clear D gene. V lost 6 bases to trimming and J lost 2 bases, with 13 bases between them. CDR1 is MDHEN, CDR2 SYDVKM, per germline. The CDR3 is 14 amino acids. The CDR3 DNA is TGTGCCAGCAGCCGGCCGGCCGGGAACTATGGCTACACCTTC. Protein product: CASSRPAGNYGYTF.

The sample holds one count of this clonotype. The CDR3: CSVVTSGSYEQYF. DNA of the CDR3: TGCAGCGTTGTGACTAGCGGATCTTACGAGCAGTACTTC. This chain uses TRBV29-1 with TRBJ2-7, with 9 nucleotides matching TRBD2. Germline assignment: CDR1 SQVTM and CDR2 ANQGSEA. This CDR3 spans 13 amino acids. Unmatched junction bases numbered 5, after V lost 4 bases and J lost 4 bases.

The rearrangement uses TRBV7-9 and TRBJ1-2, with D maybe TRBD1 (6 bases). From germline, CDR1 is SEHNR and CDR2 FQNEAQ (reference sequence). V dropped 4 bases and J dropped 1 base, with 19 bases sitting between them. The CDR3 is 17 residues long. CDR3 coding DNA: TGTGCCAGCAGCTCGAGACGCCGGGACACGAATAACTATGGCTACACCTTC. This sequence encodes CASSSRRRDTNNYGYTF.

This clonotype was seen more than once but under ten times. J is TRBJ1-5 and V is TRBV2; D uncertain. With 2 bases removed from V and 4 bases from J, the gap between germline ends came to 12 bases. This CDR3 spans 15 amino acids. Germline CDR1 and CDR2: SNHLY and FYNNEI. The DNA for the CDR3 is TGTGCCAGCAGTGAATGGCGGCCAGAGAATCAGCCCCAGCATTTT. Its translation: CASSEWRPENQPQHF.

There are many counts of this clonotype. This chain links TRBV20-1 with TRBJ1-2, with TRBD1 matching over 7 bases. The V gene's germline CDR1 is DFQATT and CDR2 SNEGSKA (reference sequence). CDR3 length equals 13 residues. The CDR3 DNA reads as TGCACAACTCGTGACAGGGAGAACTATGGCTACACCTTC. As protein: CTTRDRENYGYTF.

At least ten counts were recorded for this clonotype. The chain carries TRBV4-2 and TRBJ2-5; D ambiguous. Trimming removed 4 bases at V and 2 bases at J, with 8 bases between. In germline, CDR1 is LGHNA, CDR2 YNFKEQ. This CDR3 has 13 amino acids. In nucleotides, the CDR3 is TGTGCCAGCAGCCTATACTTGCAAGAGACCCAGTACTTC. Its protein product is CASSLYLQETQYF.

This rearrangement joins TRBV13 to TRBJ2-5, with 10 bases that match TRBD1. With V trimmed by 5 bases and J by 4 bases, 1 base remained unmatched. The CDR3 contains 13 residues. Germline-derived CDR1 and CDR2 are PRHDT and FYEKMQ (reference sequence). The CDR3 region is CASSRQGAETQYF. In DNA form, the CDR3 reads TGTGCCAGCAGCAGACAGGGGGCAGAGACCCAGTACTTC.

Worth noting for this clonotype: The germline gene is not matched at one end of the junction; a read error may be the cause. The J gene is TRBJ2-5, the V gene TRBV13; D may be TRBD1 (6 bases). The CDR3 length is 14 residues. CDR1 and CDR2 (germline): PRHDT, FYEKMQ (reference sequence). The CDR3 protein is CASSTGQNQDTQYF. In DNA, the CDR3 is TGTGCCAGCAGCACAGGACAGAACCAAGATACCCAGTACTTC.

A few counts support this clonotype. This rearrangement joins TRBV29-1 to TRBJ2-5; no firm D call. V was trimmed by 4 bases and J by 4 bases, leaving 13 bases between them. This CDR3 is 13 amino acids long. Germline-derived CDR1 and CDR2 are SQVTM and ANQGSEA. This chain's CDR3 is CSVGQSLGETQYF. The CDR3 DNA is TGCAGCGTTGGGCAGTCACTGGGAGAGACCCAGTACTTC.

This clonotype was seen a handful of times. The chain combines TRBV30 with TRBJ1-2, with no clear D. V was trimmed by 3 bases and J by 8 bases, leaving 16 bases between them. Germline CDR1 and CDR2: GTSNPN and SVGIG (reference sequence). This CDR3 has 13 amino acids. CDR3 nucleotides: TGTGCCTGGAGGAGTGTTGGGGTTCGCGGCTACACCTTC. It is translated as CAWRSVGVRGYTF.

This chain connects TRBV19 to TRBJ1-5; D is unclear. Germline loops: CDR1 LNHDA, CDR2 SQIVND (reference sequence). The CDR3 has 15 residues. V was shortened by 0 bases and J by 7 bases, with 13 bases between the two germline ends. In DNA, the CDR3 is TGTGCCAGTAGTATAGAAAGCCCATTAAGACAGCCCCAGCATTTT. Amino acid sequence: CASSIESPLRQPQHF. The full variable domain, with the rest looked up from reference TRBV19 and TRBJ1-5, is DGGITQSPKYLFRKEGQNVTLSCEQNLNHDAMYWYRQDPGQGLRLIYYSQIVNDFQKGDIAEGYSVSREKKESFPLTVTSAQKNPTAFYLCASSIESPLRQPQHFGDGTRLSIL.

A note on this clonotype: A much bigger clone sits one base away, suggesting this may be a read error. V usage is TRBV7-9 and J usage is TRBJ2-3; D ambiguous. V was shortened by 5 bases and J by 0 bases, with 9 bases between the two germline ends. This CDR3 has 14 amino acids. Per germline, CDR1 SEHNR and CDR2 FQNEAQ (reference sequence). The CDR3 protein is CASSPAVSTDTQYF. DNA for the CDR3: TGTGCCAGCAGCCCCGCCGTGAGCACAGATACGCAGTATTTT.

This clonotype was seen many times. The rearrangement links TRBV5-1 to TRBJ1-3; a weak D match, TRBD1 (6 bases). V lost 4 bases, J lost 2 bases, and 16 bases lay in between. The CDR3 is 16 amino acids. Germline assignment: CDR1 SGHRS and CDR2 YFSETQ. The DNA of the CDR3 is TGCGCCAGCAGCCTTCGGGACACGGGGCCTGGAAACACCATATATTTT. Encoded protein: CASSLRDTGPGNTIYF.

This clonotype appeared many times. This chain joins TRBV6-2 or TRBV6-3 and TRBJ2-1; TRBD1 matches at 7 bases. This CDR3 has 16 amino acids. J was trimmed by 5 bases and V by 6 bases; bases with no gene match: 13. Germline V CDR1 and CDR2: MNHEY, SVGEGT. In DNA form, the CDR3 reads TGTGCCAGCAGCGAGCAACCCGGGACAGTCAACAATGAGCAGTTCTTC. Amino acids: CASSEQPGTVNNEQFF.

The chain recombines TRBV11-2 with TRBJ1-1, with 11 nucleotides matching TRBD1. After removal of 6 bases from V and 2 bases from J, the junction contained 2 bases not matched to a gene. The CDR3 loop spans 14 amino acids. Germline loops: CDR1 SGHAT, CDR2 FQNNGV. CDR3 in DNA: TGTGCCAGCAGGGGGACAGGGGGAAACACTGAAGCTTTCTTT. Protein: CASRGTGGNTEAFF.

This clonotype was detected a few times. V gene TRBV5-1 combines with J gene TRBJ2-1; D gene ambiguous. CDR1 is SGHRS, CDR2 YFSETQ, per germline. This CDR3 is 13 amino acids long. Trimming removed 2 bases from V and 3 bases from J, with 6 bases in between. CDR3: CASSFSDYNEQFF. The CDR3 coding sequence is TGCGCCAGCAGCTTCAGCGACTACAATGAGCAGTTCTTC.

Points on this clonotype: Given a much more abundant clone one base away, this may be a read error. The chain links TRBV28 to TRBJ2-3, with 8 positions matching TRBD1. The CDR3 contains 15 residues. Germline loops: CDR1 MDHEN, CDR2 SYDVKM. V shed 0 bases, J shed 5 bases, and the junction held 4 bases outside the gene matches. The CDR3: CASSLCTGGQDTQYF. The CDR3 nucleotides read TGTGCCAGCAGTTTATGCACAGGGGGGCAAGATACGCAGTATTTT.

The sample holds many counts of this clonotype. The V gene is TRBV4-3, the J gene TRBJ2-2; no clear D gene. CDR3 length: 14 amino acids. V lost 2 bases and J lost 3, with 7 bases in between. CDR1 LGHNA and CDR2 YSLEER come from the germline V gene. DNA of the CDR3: TGCGCCAGCAGCCAACGCCCAGACACCGGGGAGCTGTTTTTT. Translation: CASSQRPDTGELFF.